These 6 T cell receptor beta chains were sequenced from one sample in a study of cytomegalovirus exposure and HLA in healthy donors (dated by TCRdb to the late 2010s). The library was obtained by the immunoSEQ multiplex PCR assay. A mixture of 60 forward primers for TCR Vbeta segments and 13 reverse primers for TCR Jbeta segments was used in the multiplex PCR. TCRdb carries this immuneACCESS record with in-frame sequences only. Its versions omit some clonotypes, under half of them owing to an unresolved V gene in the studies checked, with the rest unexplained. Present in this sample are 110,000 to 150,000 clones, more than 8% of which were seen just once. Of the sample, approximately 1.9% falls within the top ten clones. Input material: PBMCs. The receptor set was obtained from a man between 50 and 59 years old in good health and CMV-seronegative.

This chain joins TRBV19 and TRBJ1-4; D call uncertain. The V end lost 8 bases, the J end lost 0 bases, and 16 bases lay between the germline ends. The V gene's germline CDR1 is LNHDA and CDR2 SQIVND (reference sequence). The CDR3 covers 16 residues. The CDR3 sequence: CASHRGRVATNEKLFF. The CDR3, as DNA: TGTGCCAGTCATCGCGGGAGGGTTGCAACTAATGAAAAACTGTTTTTT.

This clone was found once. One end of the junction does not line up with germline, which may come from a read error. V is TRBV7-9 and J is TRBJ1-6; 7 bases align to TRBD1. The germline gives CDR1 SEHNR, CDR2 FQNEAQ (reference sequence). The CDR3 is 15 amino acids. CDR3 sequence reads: CASSARDSLASALHF. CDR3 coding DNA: TGTGCCAGCAGTGCCCGGGACAGCTTAGCTTCAGCCCTCCACTTT.

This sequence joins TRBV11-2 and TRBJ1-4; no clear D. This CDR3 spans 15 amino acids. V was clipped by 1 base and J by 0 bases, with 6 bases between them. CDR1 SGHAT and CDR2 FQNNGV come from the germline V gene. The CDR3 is CASSLGGTTNEKLFF. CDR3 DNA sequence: TGTGCCAGCAGCTTAGGAGGGACAACTAATGAAAAACTGTTTTTT.

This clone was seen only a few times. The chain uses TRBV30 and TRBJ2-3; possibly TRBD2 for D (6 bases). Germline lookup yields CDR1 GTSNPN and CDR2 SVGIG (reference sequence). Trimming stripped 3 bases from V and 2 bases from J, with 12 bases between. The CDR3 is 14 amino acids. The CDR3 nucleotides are TGTGCCTGGAGATGGGGGGTCAACACAGATACGCAGTATTTT. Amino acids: CAWRWGVNTDTQYF.

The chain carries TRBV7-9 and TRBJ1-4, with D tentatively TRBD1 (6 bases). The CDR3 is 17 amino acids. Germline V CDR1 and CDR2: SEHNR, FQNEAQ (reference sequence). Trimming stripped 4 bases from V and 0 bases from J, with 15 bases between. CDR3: CASSSDSRRATNEKLFF. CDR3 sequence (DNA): TGTGCCAGCAGCTCGGACAGTCGGCGTGCAACTAATGAAAAACTGTTTTTT.

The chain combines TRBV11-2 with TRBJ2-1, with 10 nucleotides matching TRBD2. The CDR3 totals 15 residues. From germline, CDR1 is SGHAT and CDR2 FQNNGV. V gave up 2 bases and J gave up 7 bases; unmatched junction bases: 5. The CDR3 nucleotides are TGTGCCAGCAGCTTATCTAGCGGGAGTAATAATGAGCAGTTCTTC. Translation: CASSLSSGSNNEQFF.